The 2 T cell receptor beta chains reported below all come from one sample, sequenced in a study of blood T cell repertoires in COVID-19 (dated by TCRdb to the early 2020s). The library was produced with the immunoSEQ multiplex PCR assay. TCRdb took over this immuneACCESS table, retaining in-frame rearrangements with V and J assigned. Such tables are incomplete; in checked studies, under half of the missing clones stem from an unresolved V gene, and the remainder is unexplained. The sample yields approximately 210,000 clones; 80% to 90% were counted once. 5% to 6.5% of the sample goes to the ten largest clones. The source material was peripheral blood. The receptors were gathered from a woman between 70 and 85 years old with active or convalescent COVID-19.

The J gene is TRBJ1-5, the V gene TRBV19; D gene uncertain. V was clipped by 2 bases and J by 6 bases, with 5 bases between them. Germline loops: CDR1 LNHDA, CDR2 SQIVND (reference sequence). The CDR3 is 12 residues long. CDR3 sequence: CASSIYTQPQHF. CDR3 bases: TGTGCCAGTAGTATATACACTCAGCCCCAGCATTTT.

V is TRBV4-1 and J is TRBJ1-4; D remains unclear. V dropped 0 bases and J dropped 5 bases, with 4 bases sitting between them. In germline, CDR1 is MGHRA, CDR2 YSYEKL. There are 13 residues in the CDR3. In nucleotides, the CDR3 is TGCGCCAGCAGCCAAGACAGGAATGAAAAACTGTTTTTT. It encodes CASSQDRNEKLFF.